The 14 T cell receptor beta chains presented below share a single source sample, sequenced in a study of T cells in Graves' hyperthyroidism and ophthalmopathy. The TCR beta CDR3 regions underwent amplification using RNA transcripts as the source. Researchers ran a first-round RT-PCR on the TCR CDR3 using the HTBI primer set. A single record per CDR3 protein comes from TCRdb applying MiXCR to the multiplex PCR reads. Altogether 300,000 to 450,000 distinct CDR3 sequences are present, about 15% being singletons, with the ten largest covering 8% to 13%. The sample comprised blood. All receptors come from an older woman with Graves' hyperthyroidism.

Ten or more counts support this clonotype. V gene TRBV28 combines with J gene TRBJ2-7; D remains ambiguous. The CDR3 is 21 residues long. From germline, CDR1 is MDHEN and CDR2 SYDVKM. Trimming cost V 6 bases and J 0 bases, with 33 bases left between them. The CDR3 loop is CASSLFPPGRFGRRSSYEQYF. In nucleotides, the CDR3 is TGTGCCAGCAGCCTTTTCCCCCCCGGCAGGTTTGGGCGGAGAAGCTCCTACGAGCAGTACTTC.

This clonotype has ten or more counts. The V and J genes are TRBV27 and TRBJ2-7; 10 bases agree with TRBD2. The CDR3 length is 15 residues. The germline V gene has CDR1 MNHEY and CDR2 SMNVEV (reference sequence). V lost 3 bases to trimming and J lost 6 bases; unmatched junction nucleotides: 8. Here the CDR3 DNA reads TGTGCCAGCAGTTTCTTGGCTAGCGGGAGAGGCGAGCAGTACTTC. Protein sequence: CASSFLASGRGEQYF.

There are many counts of this clonotype. The chain couples TRBV29-1 to TRBJ2-1; a weak D match, TRBD1 (6 bases). Trimming cost V 6 bases and J 9 bases, with 15 bases left between them. The CDR3 runs to 12 residues. Germline CDR1 is SQVTM and CDR2 is ANQGSEA. The CDR3 protein is CSVLGAALEQFF. Written as DNA, the CDR3 is TGCAGCGTCCTGGGGGCAGCACTTGAGCAGTTCTTC.

A few counts support this clonotype. CDR3 amino acids: CASSLGVSGANVLTF. The CDR3 coding sequence is TGTGCCAGCAGCTTAGGGGTCTCTGGGGCCAACGTCCTGACTTTC. The V call is TRBV11-2, the J call TRBJ2-6; D ambiguous. Germline-derived CDR1 and CDR2 are SGHAT and FQNNGV. V was trimmed by 1 base and J by 0 bases, leaving 4 bases between them. The CDR3 has 15 amino acids.

This clonotype was seen ten or more times. The chain joins TRBV5-1 to TRBJ2-1, with TRBD2 matching over 7 bases. Per the germline V gene, CDR1 is SGHRS and CDR2 is YFSETQ. V trimming: 4 bases; J trimming: 5 bases; junction bases outside the gene matches: 3. CDR3 length: 13 residues. The CDR3 DNA reads TGCGCCAGCAGCCGTGGACTAGACAATGAGCAGTTCTTC. Its translation is CASSRGLDNEQFF.

In its sample, this clonotype was seen many times. The V call is TRBV27, the J call TRBJ2-1; TRBD2 matches 14 bases. V dropped 3 bases and J dropped 9; count of bases not matched to a gene: 4. The CDR3 totals 15 residues. The germline CDR1 and CDR2 sequences are MNHEY and SMNVEV (reference sequence). CDR3 nucleotides: TGTGCCAGCAGTTTGGGACTAGCGGGAGTGTTTGAGCAGTTCTTC. It encodes CASSLGLAGVFEQFF.

At least ten counts were recorded for this clonotype. This sequence joins TRBV5-1 and TRBJ1-5; 7 bases line up with TRBD1. The J segment lost 9 bases and the V segment lost 3 bases, leaving 6 bases of the junction unmatched. CDR3 length: 13 amino acids. Per the germline V gene, CDR1 is SGHRS and CDR2 is YFSETQ. CDR3 loop: CASSWQGDGPQHF. CDR3 nucleotide sequence: TGCGCCAGCAGCTGGCAGGGGGACGGGCCCCAGCATTTT.

The chain is built from TRBV19 and TRBJ2-7; possibly TRBD1 for D (5 bases). This CDR3 contains 15 residues. Germline CDR1 is LNHDA and CDR2 is SQIVND (reference sequence). The V gene lost 3 bases and the J gene lost 3 bases, with 15 bases spanning the gap. As DNA, the CDR3 is TGTGCCAGTAGTATCTCAGGGAACCCCGGCTACGAGCAGTACTTC. Translating it yields CASSISGNPGYEQYF. The full variable domain, with the rest looked up from reference TRBV19 and TRBJ2-7, is DGGITQSPKYLFRKEGQNVTLSCEQNLNHDAMYWYRQDPGQGLRLIYYSQIVNDFQKGDIAEGYSVSREKKESFPLTVTSAQKNPTAFYLCASSISGNPGYEQYFGPGTRLTVT.

This clonotype showed up many times. The chain is built from TRBV6-2 or TRBV6-3 and TRBJ2-5, with 10 bases identical to TRBD1. The CDR3 has 15 amino acids. Losses at the gene ends were 6 bases for V and 5 bases for J; bases not matched to a gene: 9. Per germline, CDR1 MNHEY and CDR2 SVGEGT. The DNA of the CDR3 is TGTGCCAGCAGCTTCCAGACAGGGGGCGCGGAGACCCAGTACTTC. It specifies CASSFQTGGAETQYF.

This clonotype was seen ten or more times. The V call is TRBV27, the J call TRBJ1-5; D gene ambiguous. In germline, CDR1 is MNHEY, CDR2 SMNVEV (reference sequence). The CDR3 runs 15 residues. V was pared by 0 bases and J by 4 bases, with 10 bases between. In DNA, the CDR3 is TGTGCCAGCAGTTTATCCGGCCCGGGAAATCAGCCCCAGCATTTT. Amino acid sequence: CASSLSGPGNQPQHF.

This clonotype was observed many times. The CDR3 coding sequence is TGCAGTGCTAGAGCCCCGGACAGTCGAGCGGGAGGGAAGACCCAGTACTTC. Its protein is CSARAPDSRAGGKTQYF. The chain carries TRBV20-1 and TRBJ2-5; 10 nucleotides match TRBD2. Germline CDR1 DFQATT, CDR2 SNEGSKA (reference sequence). With V trimmed by 1 base and J by 6 bases, 14 bases remained unmatched. CDR3 length: 17 residues.

V usage is TRBV5-4 and J usage is TRBJ2-3; 8 bases are shared with TRBD2. CDR1 and CDR2 (germline): SGHNT, YYREEE (reference sequence). The trim removed 2 bases at V and 0 bases at J, leaving 5 bases unmatched. The CDR3 covers 16 residues. The CDR3 DNA sequence: TGTGCCAGCAGCTTCGGGGGCGGGAGGAGCACAGATACGCAGTATTTT. This codes for CASSFGGGRSTDTQYF.

This clonotype was seen at least ten times. The chain has TRBV29-1 and TRBJ2-1, with 14 bases matching TRBD2. This CDR3 contains 18 residues. The J segment lost 0 bases and the V segment lost 4 bases, leaving 8 bases of the junction unmatched. Germline V gives CDR1 SQVTM, CDR2 ANQGSEA. The CDR3 sequence is CSVARLAGGPSSYNEQFF. The CDR3 DNA sequence: TGCAGCGTTGCGAGACTAGCGGGAGGGCCGAGCTCCTACAATGAGCAGTTCTTC.

Many counts were recorded for this clonotype. The chain recombines TRBV27 with TRBJ1-1, with 9 bases fitting TRBD1. This CDR3 is built from 17 residues. The germline gives CDR1 MNHEY, CDR2 SMNVEV (reference sequence). Trimming cost V 0 bases and J 1 base; bases outside gene matches: 6. The CDR3, as DNA: TGTGCCAGCAGTTTATCGACGGGGACAGGGAAGAACACTGAAGCTTTCTTT. This translates into CASSLSTGTGKNTEAFF.